These 24 T cell receptor beta chains originate from one sample sequenced in a study of beta chain features in type 1 diabetes. The whole isolated RNA underwent reverse transcription, so sequencing captured expressed TCRB transcripts. Sequenced by immunoSEQ multiplex PCR; TCRdb stores in-frame clones only, minus some. The sample shows around 130,000 clones, approximately 10% of them seen only once. Study-level results: TCRB CDR3s were moderately but significantly shorter in Type 1 diabetes patients in all four CD4+ subsets.

No antigen has been assigned to these receptors. Sequencing was done on a sample of central memory CD4+ T cells from blood. The receptors here all came from a young man with type 1 diabetes.

This clone was found a few times. The rearrangement joins TRBV5-4 to TRBJ1-6, with D perhaps matching TRBD1 (5 bases). Per germline, CDR1 SGHNT and CDR2 YYREEE (reference sequence). V lost 4 bases to trimming and J lost 6 bases, with 14 bases between them. The CDR3 is 15 residues long. The CDR3: CASSGSGDRNSPLHF. The DNA of the CDR3 is TGTGCCAGCAGCGGCTCGGGGGATCGTAATTCACCCCTCCACTTT.

This clone was observed a few times. V gene TRBV2 combines with J gene TRBJ2-5; D is ambiguous. CDR1 and CDR2 (germline): SNHLY, FYNNEI. The CDR3 sequence is 10 residues long. The V gene lost 6 bases and the J gene lost 3 bases, with 2 bases spanning the gap. This CDR3 is CASSKETQYF. In nucleotides, the CDR3 is TGTGCCAGCAGCAAAGAGACCCAGTACTTC. Full variable domain (outside the CDR3, taken from reference TRBV2 and TRBJ2-5): EPEVTQTPSHQVTQMGQEVILRCVPISNHLYFYWYRQILGQKVEFLVSFYNNEISEKSEIFDDQFSVERPDGSNFTLKIRSTKLEDSAMYFCASSKETQYFGPGTRLLVL.

This chain joins TRBV2 and TRBJ1-2, with a weak D call TRBD1 (5 bases). The V gene lost 6 bases and the J gene lost 2 bases, with 16 bases spanning the gap. This CDR3 spans 15 amino acids. From germline, CDR1 is SNHLY and CDR2 FYNNEI. The CDR3 sequence is CASRLGSTVNYGYTF. The DNA of the CDR3 is TGTGCCAGCAGGTTGGGGTCGACAGTAAACTATGGCTACACCTTC.

This clone was detected many times. V usage is TRBV29-1 and J usage is TRBJ1-5, with D possibly TRBD1 on 6 matching bases. Germline V gene sequence: CDR1 SQVTM, CDR2 ANQGSEA. There are 12 residues in the CDR3. V dropped 4 bases and J dropped 4 bases, with 8 bases sitting between them. The CDR3 DNA reads as TGCAGCGTTGGACAGGAGAATCAGCCCCAGCATTTT. This sequence encodes CSVGQENQPQHF. Full variable domain (remainder filled in from reference TRBV29-1 and TRBJ1-5): SAVISQKPSRDICQRGTSLTIQCQVDSQVTMMFWYRQQPGQSLTLIATANQGSEATYESGFVIDKFPISRPNLTFSTLTVSNMSPEDSSIYLCSVGQENQPQHFGDGTRLSIL.

The rearrangement uses TRBV7-8 and TRBJ1-2; 9 bases are shared with TRBD1. The CDR3 runs 13 residues. J was trimmed by 6 bases and V by 5 bases; bases with no gene match: 4. CDR1 and CDR2 from the germline V gene are SGHVS and FQNEAQ. The DNA of the CDR3 is TGTGCCAGCAGCCCTAGGACAGGGGATGGCTACACCTTC. This sequence encodes CASSPRTGDGYTF.

This clone has a handful of counts. This rearrangement joins TRBV7-2 to TRBJ2-1, with D maybe TRBD2 (5 bases). The CDR3 extends over 15 amino acids. V gave up 5 bases and J gave up 4 bases, with 15 bases separating them. Germline-derived CDR1 and CDR2 are SGHTA and FQGNSA. The CDR3 DNA reads TGTGCCAGCAGCGCAGATGTGGGAGAGTACAATGAGCAGTTCTTC. Translated, it gives CASSADVGEYNEQFF.

This clone was seen a few times. The rearrangement uses TRBV19 and TRBJ1-5; D not certain. This CDR3 is built from 14 residues. The V end was cut by 7 bases, the J end by 0 bases, with 10 bases between. CDR1 and CDR2 from the germline V gene are LNHDA and SQIVND (reference sequence). The CDR3 loop is CASTIGISNQPQHF. The CDR3 DNA follows: TGTGCCAGTACTATCGGTATTAGCAATCAGCCCCAGCATTTT.

The gene calls are TRBV9 and TRBJ1-5; 8 bases map to TRBD1. Germline V lookup: CDR1 SGDLS, CDR2 YYNGEE. The CDR3 is 15 residues long. The J segment lost 6 bases and the V segment lost 2 bases, leaving 7 bases of the junction unmatched. The CDR3 protein is CASSVQGAPGQPQHF. CDR3 sequence (DNA): TGTGCCAGCAGCGTGCAGGGGGCGCCGGGTCAGCCCCAGCATTTT. Using reference TRBV9 and TRBJ1-5 for the parts outside the CDR3, the full variable domain is DSGVTQTPKHLITATGQRVTLRCSPRSGDLSVYWYQQSLDQGLQFLIQYYNGEERAKGNILERFSAQQFPDLHSELNLSSLELGDSALYFCASSVQGAPGQPQHFGDGTRLSIL.

V usage is TRBV2 and J usage is TRBJ1-6, with D perhaps matching TRBD1 (6 bases). The CDR3 has 14 amino acids. Trimming removed 4 bases from V and 8 bases from J, with 12 bases in between. Germline-derived CDR1 and CDR2 are SNHLY and FYNNEI. The CDR3 region has the DNA TGTGCCAGCAGTGTACAGGGACCTCATTCACCCCTCCACTTT. Protein sequence: CASSVQGPHSPLHF.

This clone appeared a few times. V is TRBV7-9 and J is TRBJ1-5; 7 nucleotides agree with TRBD1. The CDR3 contains 14 residues. Germline V lookup: CDR1 SEHNR, CDR2 FQNEAQ (reference sequence). With 6 bases clipped from V and 5 bases from J, the junction kept 7 bases outside the gene matches. The CDR3 sequence: CASSFSQGDQPQHF. The CDR3 DNA sequence: TGTGCCAGCAGTTTTTCCCAGGGGGATCAGCCCCAGCATTTT.

This clone has more than one count but fewer than ten. The chain couples TRBV7-9 to TRBJ1-1; 7 bases are shared with TRBD1. After removal of 4 bases from V and 8 bases from J, the junction contained 4 bases not matched to a gene. The length of the CDR3 is 12 residues. From germline, CDR1 is SEHNR and CDR2 FQNEAQ (reference sequence). The CDR3 DNA follows: TGTGCCAGCAGCTACCGGACAGGAGAAGCTTTCTTT. Amino acids: CASSYRTGEAFF.

The rearrangement joins TRBV5-1 to TRBJ2-1, with TRBD2 as a possible D gene (5 bases). The CDR3 totals 15 residues. Germline-derived CDR1 and CDR2 are SGHRS and YFSETQ. Trimming took 2 bases from V and 1 from J, leaving 10 bases between them. CDR3 DNA sequence: TGCGCCAGCAGCTTAGGAGGCCATTCCTACAATGAGCAGTTCTTC. Protein product: CASSLGGHSYNEQFF.

This clone turned up a few times. The sample holds other DNA sequences that translate to the same CDR3. The chain is built from TRBV30 and TRBJ2-3; possible D gene TRBD2, 6 bases. This CDR3 spans 13 amino acids. Germline CDR1 is GTSNPN and CDR2 is SVGIG (reference sequence). Trimming pared 3 bases from V and 4 bases from J, leaving 11 bases between. The CDR3 spells CAWSVRLADTQYF. As DNA, the CDR3 is TGTGCCTGGAGCGTAAGACTAGCAGATACGCAGTATTTT.

The chain combines TRBV11-2 with TRBJ1-2; tentative D call: TRBD1 (5 bases). This CDR3 spans 16 amino acids. V gave up 1 base and J gave up 2 bases, with 14 bases separating them. Germline assignment: CDR1 SGHAT and CDR2 FQNNGV. The CDR3 sequence: CASSLAPGRGNYGYTF. CDR3 bases: TGTGCCAGCAGCTTAGCTCCAGGGCGTGGGAACTATGGCTACACCTTC.

The chain couples TRBV19 to TRBJ2-5; 9 bases line up with TRBD2. Germline assignment: CDR1 LNHDA and CDR2 SQIVND (reference sequence). This CDR3 comprises 16 residues. The trim removed 3 bases at V and 1 base at J, leaving 6 bases unmatched. The CDR3 loop reads CASSIQASGAQETQYF. In DNA, the CDR3 is TGTGCCAGTAGTATCCAGGCTAGCGGGGCCCAAGAGACCCAGTACTTC.

This sequence joins TRBV5-1 and TRBJ2-1; 11 bases align to TRBD2. J gave up 10 bases and V 4 bases, and 7 bases lay outside the gene matches. Germline CDR1 and CDR2: SGHRS and YFSETQ. The CDR3 is made up of 14 amino acids. CDR3 bases: TGCGCCAGCAGCGGGTCTAGCGGGGGGTACGAGCAGTTCTTC. This gives the protein CASSGSSGGYEQFF.

This clone was counted between two and nine times. The rearrangement uses TRBV18 and TRBJ2-3; D is perhaps TRBD1 (5 bases). Looked up from germline, CDR1 is KGHSH and CDR2 is LQKENI. The CDR3 consists of 15 residues. V gave up 3 bases and J gave up 0 bases, with 10 bases separating them. CDR3 loop: CASSPDMLSTDTQYF. In nucleotides, the CDR3 is TGTGCCAGCTCACCGGACATGTTGAGCACAGATACGCAGTATTTT.

This clone has just a few counts. The rearrangement uses TRBV27 and TRBJ2-7; maybe TRBD2 (6 bases). The CDR3 totals 13 residues. CDR1 and CDR2 from the germline V gene are MNHEY and SMNVEV (reference sequence). V was clipped by 7 bases and J by 3 bases, with 13 bases between them. CDR3 region: CASKTWGDYEQYF. The DNA of the CDR3 is TGTGCCAGCAAAACATGGGGGGACTACGAGCAGTACTTC.

CDR3 residues: CASSPRDSHEQYF. CDR3 DNA sequence: TGTGCCAGCTCACCTCGGGACTCACACGAGCAGTACTTC. The V call is TRBV18, the J call TRBJ2-7; possible D gene TRBD2, 6 bases. The germline V gene has CDR1 KGHSH and CDR2 LQKENI. The CDR3 spans 13 residues. V shed 3 bases and J shed 5 bases, with 11 bases lying between them.

This rearrangement joins TRBV7-9 to TRBJ1-3; TRBD1 matches 7 bases. Germline-derived CDR1 and CDR2 are SEHNR and FQNEAQ (reference sequence). The CDR3 has 13 residues. The V segment lost 3 bases and the J segment 11 bases; nucleotides outside the gene matches: 7. The CDR3, as DNA: TGTGCCAGCAGCTTCACAGGGGAGGCAGCCATATATTTT. Translation gives CASSFTGEAAIYF.

The chain employs TRBV5-1 and TRBJ2-7; D may be TRBD2 (5 bases). CDR3 length equals 14 residues. V was shortened by 0 bases and J by 2 bases, with 9 bases between the two germline ends. Germline-derived CDR1 and CDR2 are SGHRS and YFSETQ. CDR3 nucleotide sequence: TGCGCCAGCAGCTTGGGAGGGCGGGCCTACGAGCAGTACTTC. Translated: CASSLGGRAYEQYF.

For this clone: Its ends do not fully match the called genes, so a read error is possible. The chain uses TRBV7-7 and TRBJ2-5, with 9 bases aligning to TRBD1. The length of the CDR3 is 15 residues. The germline CDR1 and CDR2 sequences are SSHAT and FNYEAQ (reference sequence). The CDR3 protein is CASSQGTGTGETQYF. DNA for the CDR3: TGTGCTAGCAGCCAGGGGACAGGGACGGGGGAGACCCAGTACTTC.

The genes are TRBV28 and TRBJ1-6; weak D call: TRBD1 (6 bases). The CDR3 runs 17 residues. Germline CDR1 reads MDHEN; CDR2 reads SYDVKM. V shed 8 bases and J shed 10 bases, with 27 bases lying between them. CDR3 protein: CASAGTQGTGGGSPLHF. For the CDR3, the DNA is TGTGCCAGCGCCGGGACTCAGGGTACGGGAGGGGGGTCACCCCTCCACTTT.

This clone was seen a few times. The chain uses TRBV30 and TRBJ2-5; weak D call: TRBD2 (6 bases). This CDR3 is built from 13 residues. Per the germline V gene, CDR1 is GTSNPN and CDR2 is SVGIG (reference sequence). Trimming removed 0 bases at V and 5 bases at J, with 10 bases between. CDR3 nucleotides: TGTGCCTGGAGTGTACGCGGGGCGGAGACCCAGTACTTC. Translation: CAWSVRGAETQYF.